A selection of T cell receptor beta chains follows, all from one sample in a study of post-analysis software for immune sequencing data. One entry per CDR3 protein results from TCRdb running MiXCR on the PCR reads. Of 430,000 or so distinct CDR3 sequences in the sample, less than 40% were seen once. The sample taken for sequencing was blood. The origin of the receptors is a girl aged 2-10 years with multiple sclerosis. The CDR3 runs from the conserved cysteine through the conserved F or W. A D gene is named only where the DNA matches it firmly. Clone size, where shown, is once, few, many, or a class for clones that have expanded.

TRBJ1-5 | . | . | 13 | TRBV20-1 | CSARSRINQPQHF | TGCAGTGCTAGATCCAGGATCAATCAGCCCCAGCATTTT
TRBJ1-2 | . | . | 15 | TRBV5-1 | CASSPEFKTDHGYTF | TGCGCCAGCAGTCCCGAGTTTAAGACAGACCATGGCTACACCTTC
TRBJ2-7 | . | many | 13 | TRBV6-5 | CASSGIGASAKYF | TGTGCCAGCAGTGGTATAGGGGCTAGCGCCAAGTACTTC
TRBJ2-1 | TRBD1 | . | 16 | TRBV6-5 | CASSRADRGLNNEQFF | TGTGCCAGCAGTCGCGCGGACAGGGGCCTCAACAATGAGCAGTTCTTC
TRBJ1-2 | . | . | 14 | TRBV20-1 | CSAREAVGRGGYTF | TGCAGTGCTAGAGAGGCAGTGGGGAGGGGAGGCTACACCTTC
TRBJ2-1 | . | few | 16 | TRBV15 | CATSRDRAPVDNEQFF | TGTGCCACCAGCAGAGATCGGGCTCCTGTCGACAATGAGCAGTTCTTC
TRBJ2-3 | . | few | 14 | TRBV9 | CASSVGQATDTQYF | TGTGCCAGCAGCGTAGGGCAGGCCACAGATACGCAGTATTTT
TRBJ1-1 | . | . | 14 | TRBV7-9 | CASSPPGWVTEAFF | TGTGCCAGCAGCCCGCCCGGGTGGGTCACTGAAGCTTTCTTT
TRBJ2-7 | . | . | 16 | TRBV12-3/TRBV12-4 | CASSALDLGEFYEQYF | TGTGCCAGCAGTGCCTTAGACCTAGGGGAATTCTACGAGCAGTACTTC
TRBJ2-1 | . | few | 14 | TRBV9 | CASSPGEGGNEQFF | TGTGCCAGCAGCCCAGGGGAGGGAGGCAATGAGCAGTTCTTC
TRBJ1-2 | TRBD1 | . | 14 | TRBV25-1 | CASRPPGQLFGYTF | TGTGCCAGCAGACCACCGGGACAGCTTTTCGGCTACACCTTC
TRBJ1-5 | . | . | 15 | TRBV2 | CASSEGLSSNQPQHF | TGTGCCAGCAGTGAGGGCCTGAGTAGCAATCAGCCCCAGCATTTT
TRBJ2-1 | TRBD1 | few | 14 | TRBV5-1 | CASSSGDRRNEQFF | TGCGCCAGCAGCTCGGGGGACAGGCGCAATGAGCAGTTCTTC
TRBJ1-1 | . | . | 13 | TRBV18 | CASSNSLNTEAFF | TGTGCCAGCTCAAACAGCCTGAACACTGAAGCTTTCTTT
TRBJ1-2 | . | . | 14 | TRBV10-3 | CAISDGDINYGYTF | TGTGCCATCAGTGACGGGGACATAAACTATGGCTACACCTTC
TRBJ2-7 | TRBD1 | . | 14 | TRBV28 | CASRPTGGTYEQYF | TGTGCCAGCAGACCGACAGGGGGAACCTACGAGCAGTACTTC
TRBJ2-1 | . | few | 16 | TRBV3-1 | CASSQGRSLSYNEQFF | TGTGCCAGCAGCCAAGGGCGGAGCCTCTCCTACAATGAGCAGTTCTTC
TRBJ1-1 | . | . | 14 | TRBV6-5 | CASSQGPLSTEAFF | TGTGCCAGCAGTCAAGGCCCCCTCTCCACTGAAGCTTTCTTT
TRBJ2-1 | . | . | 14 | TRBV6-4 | CASSGGNSRNEQFF | TGTGCCAGCAGTGGAGGGAACTCCCGAAATGAGCAGTTCTTC
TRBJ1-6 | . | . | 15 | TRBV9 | CASSVEGGSLTPLHF | TGTGCCAGCAGCGTAGAGGGGGGCAGTTTAACGCCCCTCCACTTT
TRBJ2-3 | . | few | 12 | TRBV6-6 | CASTSRGDTQYF | TGTGCCAGCACCTCAAGGGGGGATACGCAGTATTTT
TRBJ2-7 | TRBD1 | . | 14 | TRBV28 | CASSSGTGGNEQYF | TGTGCCAGCAGCTCCGGGACAGGGGGAAACGAGCAGTACTTC
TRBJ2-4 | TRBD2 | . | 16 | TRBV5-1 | CSTSLGGAVAKNIQYF | TGCTCCACCAGCCTCGGGGGGGCCGTGGCCAAAAACATTCAGTACTTC
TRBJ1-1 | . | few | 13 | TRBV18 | CASSPPENTEAFF | TGTGCCAGCTCACCACCTGAGAACACTGAAGCTTTCTTT
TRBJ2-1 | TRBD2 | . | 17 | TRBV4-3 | CASSQTSAGGISNEQFF | TGCGCCAGCAGCCAAACCTCAGCGGGAGGGATCTCGAATGAGCAGTTCTTC
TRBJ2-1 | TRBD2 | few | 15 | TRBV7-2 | CASSETSGGQNEQFF | TGTGCCAGCAGCGAGACTAGCGGGGGGCAAAATGAGCAGTTCTTC
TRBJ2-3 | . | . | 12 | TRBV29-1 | CSVDVWPDTQYF | TGCAGCGTTGATGTCTGGCCAGATACGCAGTATTTT
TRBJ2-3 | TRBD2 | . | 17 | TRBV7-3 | CASSLLAGSLHTDTQYF | TGTGCCAGCAGCTTATTAGCGGGAAGCCTTCACACAGATACGCAGTATTTT
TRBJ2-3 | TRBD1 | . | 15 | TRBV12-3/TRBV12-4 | CASSRQGPPTDTQYF | TGTGCCAGCAGTAGACAGGGGCCCCCCACAGATACGCAGTATTTT
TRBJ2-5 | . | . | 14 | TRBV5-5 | CASRGELGQETQYF | TGTGCCAGCAGGGGGGAACTAGGACAAGAGACCCAGTACTTC
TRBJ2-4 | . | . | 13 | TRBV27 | CASSLGRTNIQYF | TGTGCCAGCAGTTTAGGACGGACGAACATTCAGTACTTC
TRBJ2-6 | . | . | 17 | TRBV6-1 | CASTAEMRASGANVLTF | TGTGCCAGCACCGCAGAGATGCGGGCCTCTGGGGCCAACGTCCTGACTTTC
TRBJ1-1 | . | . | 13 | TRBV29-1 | CSVFRIVKAEAFF | TGCAGCGTGTTTCGGATTGTTAAGGCTGAAGCTTTCTTT
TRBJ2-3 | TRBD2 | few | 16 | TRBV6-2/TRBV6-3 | CASSSGTSGRTDTQYF | TGTGCCAGCAGTTCCGGGACTAGCGGGAGGACAGATACGCAGTATTTT
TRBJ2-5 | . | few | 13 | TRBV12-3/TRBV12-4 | CASRGQVQETQYF | TGTGCCAGCAGGGGACAAGTCCAAGAGACCCAGTACTTC
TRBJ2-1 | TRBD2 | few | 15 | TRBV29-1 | CSVPTGTSGVNEQFF | TGCAGCGTTCCCACCGGGACTAGCGGGGTGAATGAGCAGTTCTTC
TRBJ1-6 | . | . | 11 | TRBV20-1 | CSAAYRAHLHF | TGCAGTGCCGCCTACAGGGCTCACCTCCACTTT
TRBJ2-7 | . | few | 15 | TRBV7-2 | CASSLEPGHLGEQYF | TGTGCCAGCAGCTTAGAGCCGGGACATCTGGGCGAGCAGTACTTC
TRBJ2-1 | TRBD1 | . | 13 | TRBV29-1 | CSVDRGLDNEQFF | TGCAGCGTTGACAGGGGGCTGGACAATGAGCAGTTCTTC
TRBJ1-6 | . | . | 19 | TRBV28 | CASSFKKGTGYRYNSPLHF | TGTGCCAGCAGTTTCAAGAAGGGGACGGGATATCGCTATAATTCACCCCTCCACTTT
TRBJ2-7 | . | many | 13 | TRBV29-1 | CSVSSAGAYEQYF | TGCAGCGTTTCCTCCGCAGGAGCCTACGAGCAGTACTTC
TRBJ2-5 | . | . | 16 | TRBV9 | CASSTLPRGVEETQYF | TGTGCCAGCAGCACGCTGCCTAGGGGGGTAGAAGAGACCCAGTACTTC
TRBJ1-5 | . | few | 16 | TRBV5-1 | CASSPGAALGEQPQHF | TGCGCCAGCAGCCCGGGGGCCGCTTTGGGGGAGCAGCCCCAGCATTTT
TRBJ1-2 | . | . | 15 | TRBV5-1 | CASSLEGGGVNGYTF | TGCGCCAGCAGCTTGGAAGGGGGAGGGGTCAATGGCTACACCTTC
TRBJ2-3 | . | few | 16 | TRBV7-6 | CASSPVGDPSTDTQYF | TGTGCCAGCAGCCCCGTGGGGGACCCTAGCACAGATACGCAGTATTTT
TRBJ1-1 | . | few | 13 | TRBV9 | CASSVGGDTEAFF | TGTGCCAGCAGCGTAGGAGGGGACACTGAAGCTTTCTTT
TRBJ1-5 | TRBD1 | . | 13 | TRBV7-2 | CASNLDRDQPQHF | TGTGCCAGCAACCTCGACAGGGATCAGCCCCAGCATTTT
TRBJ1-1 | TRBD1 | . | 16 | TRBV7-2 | CASSLVRGQENTEAFF | TGTGCCAGCAGCTTAGTAAGGGGGCAAGAGAACACTGAAGCTTTCTTT
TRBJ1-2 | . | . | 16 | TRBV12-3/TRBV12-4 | CASSRPRQGPNYGYTF | TGTGCCAGCAGCCGCCCTCGGCAAGGCCCTAACTATGGCTACACCTTC
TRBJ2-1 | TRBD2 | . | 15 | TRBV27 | CASSSGTSSRDEQFF | TGTGCCAGCAGTTCCGGGACTAGCAGTCGGGATGAGCAGTTCTTC
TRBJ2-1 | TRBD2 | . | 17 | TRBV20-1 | CSAPGRLAGGRLNEQFF | TGCAGTGCCCCGGGGCGACTAGCGGGGGGCCGACTCAATGAGCAGTTCTTC
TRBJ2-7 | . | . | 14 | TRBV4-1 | CASSLGGNLYEQYF | TGCGCCAGCAGCCTAGGCGGTAACTTATACGAGCAGTACTTC
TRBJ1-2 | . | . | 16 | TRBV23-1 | CASSLIHARRSYGYTF | TGCGCCAGCAGCCTGATCCACGCTCGCCGGAGCTATGGCTACACCTTC
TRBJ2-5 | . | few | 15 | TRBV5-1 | CASSLAGAVSETQYF | TGCGCCAGCAGCTTGGCCGGAGCGGTTTCGGAGACCCAGTACTTC
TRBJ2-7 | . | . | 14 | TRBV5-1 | CASSFSRDPYEQYF | TGCGCCAGCAGCTTCTCCAGGGACCCCTACGAGCAGTACTTC
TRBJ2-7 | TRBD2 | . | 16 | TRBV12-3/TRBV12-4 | CASSGLAGEKGYEQYF | TGTGCCAGCAGCGGACTAGCGGGAGAAAAGGGGTACGAGCAGTACTTC
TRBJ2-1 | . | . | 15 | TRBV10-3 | CAISVISGRVNEQFF | TGTGCCATCAGTGTTATAAGCGGACGGGTCAATGAGCAGTTCTTC
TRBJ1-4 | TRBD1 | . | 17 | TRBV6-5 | CASSWDRGTATNEKLFF | TGTGCCAGCAGTTGGGACAGGGGGACTGCAACTAATGAAAAACTGTTTTTT